The clone carrying this T cell receptor beta chain has only a few counts. Its antigen remains unknown. Collection of blood occurred at baseline, at cycle 4 day 1, and at cycle 7 day 1. Here immunoSEQ multiplex PCR was the method, and the copy in TCRdb shows in-frame clones only, minus some. The sample shows about 73,000 clones, over 75% of them seen only once. The sample is drawn from a study of OX40 agonist ivuxolimab in advanced cancers. Study context: The study treated patients with ivuxolimab, an agonistic anti-OX40 (CD134) antibody. Study-wide points: CD4+ and CD8+ blood T cells expanded clonally by week 6 at 0.1 to 3.0 mg/kg.

This specimen consisted of CD4+ or CD8+ T cells sorted from blood, obtained in a trial of the OX40 agonist ivuxolimab. The TCR was taken from an adult with an advanced solid tumor such as melanoma, head and neck, liver or kidney cancer.

The DNA of the CDR3 is TGTGCCAGCAGTCTCCAGGGGTCGGCGCGACAGCCCCAGCATTTT. This encodes CASSLQGSARQPQHF. V gene TRBV6-5 combines with J gene TRBJ1-5; D perhaps matches TRBD1 (6 bases). The CDR3 loop spans 15 amino acids. From germline, CDR1 is MNHEY and CDR2 SVGAGI. The V gene lost 5 bases and the J gene lost 7 bases, with 18 bases spanning the gap.